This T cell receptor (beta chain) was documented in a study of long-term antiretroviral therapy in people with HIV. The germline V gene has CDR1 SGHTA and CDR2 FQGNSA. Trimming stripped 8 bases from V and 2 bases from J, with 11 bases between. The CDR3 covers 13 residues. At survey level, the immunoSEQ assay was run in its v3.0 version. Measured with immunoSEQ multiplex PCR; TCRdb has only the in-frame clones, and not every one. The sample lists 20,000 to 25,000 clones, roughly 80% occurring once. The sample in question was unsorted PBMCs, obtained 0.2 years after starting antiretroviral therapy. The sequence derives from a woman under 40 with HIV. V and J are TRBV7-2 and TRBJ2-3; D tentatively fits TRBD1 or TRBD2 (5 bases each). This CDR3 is CASRGAATDTQYF. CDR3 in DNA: TGTGCCAGCCGAGGGGCCGCCACAGATACGCAGTATTTT.